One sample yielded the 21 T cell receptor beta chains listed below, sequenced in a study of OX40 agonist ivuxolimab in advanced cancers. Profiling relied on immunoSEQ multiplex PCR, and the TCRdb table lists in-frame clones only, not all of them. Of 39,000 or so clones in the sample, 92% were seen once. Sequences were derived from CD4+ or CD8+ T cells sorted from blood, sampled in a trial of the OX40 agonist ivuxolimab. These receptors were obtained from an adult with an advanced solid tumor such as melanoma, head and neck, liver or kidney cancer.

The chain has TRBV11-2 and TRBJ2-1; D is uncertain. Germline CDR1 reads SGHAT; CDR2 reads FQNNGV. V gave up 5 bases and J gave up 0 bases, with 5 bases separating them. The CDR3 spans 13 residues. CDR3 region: CASSGDSYNEQFF. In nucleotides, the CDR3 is TGTGCCAGCAGCGGGGACTCCTACAATGAGCAGTTCTTC. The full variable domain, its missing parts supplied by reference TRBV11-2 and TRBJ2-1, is EAGVAQSPRYKIIEKRQSVAFWCNPISGHATLYWYQQILGQGPKLLIQFQNNGVVDDSQLPKDRFSAERLKGVDSTLKIQPAKLEDSAVYLCASSGDSYNEQFFGPGTRLTVL.

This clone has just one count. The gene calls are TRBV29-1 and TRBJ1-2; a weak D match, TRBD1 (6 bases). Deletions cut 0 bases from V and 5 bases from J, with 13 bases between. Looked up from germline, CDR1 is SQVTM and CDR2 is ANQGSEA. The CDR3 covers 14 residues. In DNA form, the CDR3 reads TGCAGCGTTGAAGAAGGACTGACAGGATATGGCTACACCTTC. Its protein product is CSVEEGLTGYGYTF. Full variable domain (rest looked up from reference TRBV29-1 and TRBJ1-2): SAVISQKPSRDICQRGTSLTIQCQVDSQVTMMFWYRQQPGQSLTLIATANQGSEATYESGFVIDKFPISRPNLTFSTLTVSNMSPEDSSIYLCSVEEGLTGYGYTFGSGTRLTVV.

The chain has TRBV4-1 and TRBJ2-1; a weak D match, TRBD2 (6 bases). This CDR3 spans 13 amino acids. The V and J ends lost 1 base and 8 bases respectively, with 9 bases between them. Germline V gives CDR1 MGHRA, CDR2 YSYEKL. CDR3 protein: CASSQVTGDEQFF. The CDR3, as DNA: TGCGCCAGCAGCCAAGTGACGGGGGATGAGCAGTTCTTC.

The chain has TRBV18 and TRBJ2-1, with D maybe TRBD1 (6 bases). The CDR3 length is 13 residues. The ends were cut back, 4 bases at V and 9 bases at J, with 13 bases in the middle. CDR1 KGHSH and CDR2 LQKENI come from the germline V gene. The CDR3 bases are TGTGCCAGCTCACAAACCGGGACAAGTGAGCAGTTCTTC. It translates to CASSQTGTSEQFF.

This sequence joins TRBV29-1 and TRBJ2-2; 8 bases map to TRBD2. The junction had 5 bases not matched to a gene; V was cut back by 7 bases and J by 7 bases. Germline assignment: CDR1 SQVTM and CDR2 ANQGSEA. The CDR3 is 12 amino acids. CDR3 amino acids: CSGSGSSGELFF. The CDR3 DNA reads TGCAGCGGGAGCGGGAGTAGCGGGGAGCTGTTTTTT.

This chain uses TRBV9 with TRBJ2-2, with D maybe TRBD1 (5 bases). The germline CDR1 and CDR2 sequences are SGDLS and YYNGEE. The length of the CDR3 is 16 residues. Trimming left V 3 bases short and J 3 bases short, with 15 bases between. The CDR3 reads CASSGPQGVDTGELFF. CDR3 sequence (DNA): TGTGCCAGCAGCGGTCCTCAAGGGGTAGACACCGGGGAGCTGTTTTTT.

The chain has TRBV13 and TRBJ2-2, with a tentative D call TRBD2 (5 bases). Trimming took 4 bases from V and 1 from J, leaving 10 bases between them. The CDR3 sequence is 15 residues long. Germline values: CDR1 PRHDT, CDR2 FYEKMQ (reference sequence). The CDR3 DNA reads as TGTGCCAGCAGCTCCGGGATTTTGAACACCGGGGAGCTGTTTTTT. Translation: CASSSGILNTGELFF. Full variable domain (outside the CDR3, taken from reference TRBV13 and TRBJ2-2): AAGVIQSPRHLIKEKRETATLKCYPIPRHDTVYWYQQGPGQDPQFLISFYEKMQSDKGSIPDRFSAQQFSDYHSELNMSSLELGDSALYFCASSSGILNTGELFFGEGSRLTVL.

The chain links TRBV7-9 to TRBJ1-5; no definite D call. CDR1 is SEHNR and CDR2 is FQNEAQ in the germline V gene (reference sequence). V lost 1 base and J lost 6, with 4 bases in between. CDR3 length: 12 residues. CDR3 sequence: CASSLEGQPQHF. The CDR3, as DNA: TGTGCCAGCAGCTTAGAGGGTCAGCCCCAGCATTTT.

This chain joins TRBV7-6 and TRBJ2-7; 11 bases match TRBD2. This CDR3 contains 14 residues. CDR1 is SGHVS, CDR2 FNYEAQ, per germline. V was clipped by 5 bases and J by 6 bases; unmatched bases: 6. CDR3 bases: TGTGCCAGCAGCGCTACTAGCGGGAGTATCGAGCAGTACTTC. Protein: CASSATSGSIEQYF.

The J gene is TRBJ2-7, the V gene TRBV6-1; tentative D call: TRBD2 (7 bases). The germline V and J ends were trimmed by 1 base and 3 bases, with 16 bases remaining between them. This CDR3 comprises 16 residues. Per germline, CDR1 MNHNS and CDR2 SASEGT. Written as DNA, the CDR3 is TGTGCCAGCAGTGAAGAAGGGGGGGGCGGGAGCTACGAGCAGTACTTC. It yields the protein CASSEEGGGGSYEQYF.

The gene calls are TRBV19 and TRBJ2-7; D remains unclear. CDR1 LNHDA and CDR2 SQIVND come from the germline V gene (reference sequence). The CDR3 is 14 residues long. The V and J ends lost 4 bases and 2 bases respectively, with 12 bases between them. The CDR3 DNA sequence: TGTGCCAGTAGTAGCATGGGGTATGCCTACGAGCAGTACTTC. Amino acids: CASSSMGYAYEQYF. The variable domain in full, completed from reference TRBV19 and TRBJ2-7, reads DGGITQSPKYLFRKEGQNVTLSCEQNLNHDAMYWYRQDPGQGLRLIYYSQIVNDFQKGDIAEGYSVSREKKESFPLTVTSAQKNPTAFYLCASSSMGYAYEQYFGPGTRLTVT.

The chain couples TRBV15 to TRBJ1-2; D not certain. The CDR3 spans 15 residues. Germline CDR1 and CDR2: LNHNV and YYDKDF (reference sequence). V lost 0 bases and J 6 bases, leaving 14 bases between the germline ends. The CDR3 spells CATSRDGETSNGYTF. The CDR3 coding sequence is TGTGCCACCAGCAGAGATGGTGAGACATCAAATGGCTACACCTTC.

CDR3 in amino acids: CATSKQGAGNQPQHF. The CDR3 DNA is TGTGCCACCAGCAAGCAGGGGGCAGGAAATCAGCCCCAGCATTTT. The V and J genes are TRBV15 and TRBJ1-5, with TRBD1 matching 8 bases. The CDR3 is 15 amino acids. Trimming at V came to 4 bases and at J to 4 bases, leaving 6 bases not matched to a gene. The germline gives CDR1 LNHNV, CDR2 YYDKDF (reference sequence).

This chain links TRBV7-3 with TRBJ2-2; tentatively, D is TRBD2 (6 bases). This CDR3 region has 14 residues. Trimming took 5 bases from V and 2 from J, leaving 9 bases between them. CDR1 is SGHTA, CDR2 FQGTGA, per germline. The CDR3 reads CASSHGTNTGELFF. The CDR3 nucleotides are TGTGCCAGCAGCCACGGGACTAACACCGGGGAGCTGTTTTTT.

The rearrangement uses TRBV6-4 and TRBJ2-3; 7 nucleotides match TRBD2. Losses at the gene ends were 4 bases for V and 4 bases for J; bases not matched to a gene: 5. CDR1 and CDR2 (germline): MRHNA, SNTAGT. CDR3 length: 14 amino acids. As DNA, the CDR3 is TGTGCCAGCAGTGCGGCGGGAGCACCAGATACGCAGTATTTT. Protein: CASSAAGAPDTQYF.

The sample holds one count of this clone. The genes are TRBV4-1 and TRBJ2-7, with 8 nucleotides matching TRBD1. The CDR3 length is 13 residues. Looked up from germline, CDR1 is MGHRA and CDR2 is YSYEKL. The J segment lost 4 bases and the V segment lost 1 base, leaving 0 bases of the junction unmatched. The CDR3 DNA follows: TGCGCCAGCAGCCAAGGGACAGGGTACGAGCAGTACTTC. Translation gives CASSQGTGYEQYF.

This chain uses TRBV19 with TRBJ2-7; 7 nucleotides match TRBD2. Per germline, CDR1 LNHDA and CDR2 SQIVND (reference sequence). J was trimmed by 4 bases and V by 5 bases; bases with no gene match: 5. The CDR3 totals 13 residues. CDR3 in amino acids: CASSPGTTYEQYF. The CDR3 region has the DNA TGTGCCAGTAGTCCCGGGACTACTTACGAGCAGTACTTC. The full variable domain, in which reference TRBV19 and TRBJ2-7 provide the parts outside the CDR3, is DGGITQSPKYLFRKEGQNVTLSCEQNLNHDAMYWYRQDPGQGLRLIYYSQIVNDFQKGDIAEGYSVSREKKESFPLTVTSAQKNPTAFYLCASSPGTTYEQYFGPGTRLTVT.

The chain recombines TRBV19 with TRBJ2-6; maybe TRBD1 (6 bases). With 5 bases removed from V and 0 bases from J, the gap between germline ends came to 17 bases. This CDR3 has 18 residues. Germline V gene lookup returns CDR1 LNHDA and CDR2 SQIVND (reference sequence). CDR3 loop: CASSWTANFDSGANVLTF. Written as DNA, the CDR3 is TGTGCCAGTAGTTGGACAGCCAACTTTGACTCTGGGGCCAACGTCCTGACTTTC.

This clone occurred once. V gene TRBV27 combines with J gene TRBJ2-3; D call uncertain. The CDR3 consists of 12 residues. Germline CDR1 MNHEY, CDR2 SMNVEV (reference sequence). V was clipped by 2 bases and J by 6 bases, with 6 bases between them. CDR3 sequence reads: CASSLSPDTQYF. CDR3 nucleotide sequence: TGTGCCAGCAGTTTAAGTCCCGATACGCAGTATTTT.

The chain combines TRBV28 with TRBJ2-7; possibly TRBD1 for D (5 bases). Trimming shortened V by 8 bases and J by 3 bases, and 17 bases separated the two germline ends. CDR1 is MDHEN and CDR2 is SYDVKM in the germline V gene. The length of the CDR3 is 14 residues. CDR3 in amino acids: CASSQRGRDYEQYF. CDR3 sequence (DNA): TGTGCCAGCTCCCAAAGGGGCAGGGACTACGAGCAGTACTTC. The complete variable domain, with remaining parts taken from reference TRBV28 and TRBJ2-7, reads DVKVTQSSRYLVKRTGEKVFLECVQDMDHENMFWYRQDPGLGLRLIYFSYDVKMKEKGDIPEGYSVSREKKERFSLILESASTNQTSMYLCASSQRGRDYEQYFGPGTRLTVT.

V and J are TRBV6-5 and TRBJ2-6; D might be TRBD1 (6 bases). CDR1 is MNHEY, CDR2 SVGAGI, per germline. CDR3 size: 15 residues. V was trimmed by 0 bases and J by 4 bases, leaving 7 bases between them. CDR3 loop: CASSYSGAGANVLTF. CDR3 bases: TGTGCCAGCAGTTACTCGGGGGCAGGGGCCAACGTCCTGACTTTC.